This T cell receptor beta chain was documented in a study of blood T cell repertoires in COVID-19. At the level of the study: The United States, Italy and Spain provided the acute and convalescent COVID-19 samples. Sources were T cells, B-cell-depleted T cells, or PBMCs; the material itself was cDNA or gDNA.

V dropped 0 bases and J dropped 5 bases, with 7 bases sitting between them. The CDR3 loop spans 13 amino acids. Per germline, CDR1 LGHNT and CDR2 FRNRAP. Per the original methods: Reference gene primers were amplified, and this amplification served to estimate nucleated cell counts. Profiling relied on immunoSEQ multiplex PCR, and the TCRdb table lists in-frame clones only, not all of them. V and J calls and clone size are given by that table; D and trimming were obtained from the DNA. In the table there are hundreds of thousands of clones, more than 80% of which are singletons. During active infection, Seattle patients enrolled and were then monitored through disease.

The TCR comes from a woman over 75 with COVID-19, enrolled during active disease. Sequences were obtained from peripheral blood. The J gene is TRBJ1-1, the V gene TRBV12-5; perhaps TRBD1 as D (5 bases). CDR3 sequence: CASGLVKGTEAFF. The CDR3 DNA sequence: TGTGCTAGTGGTTTGGTAAAGGGGACTGAAGCTTTCTTT.